The present T cell receptor beta chain was sequenced within a study of CD8 T cells in ankylosing spondylitis (TCRdb year 2017). Study-wide context: T cell receptor beta repertoires were profiled in healthy donors and ankylosing spondylitis patients so that disease-linked TCR variants could be found. The whole study cohort included about a hundred healthy donors and over 20 ankylosing spondylitis patients. Peripheral blood was sampled, and synovial fluid was additionally collected from ankylosing spondylitis patients.

This clonotype was seen only a few times. Which antigen it targets is not known. No much larger clone exists at a distance of one base, and base qualities are not known. Spanning cysteine to phenylalanine, the CDR3 consists of 16 amino acids. The kept DNA is CDR3 alone, 48 bases in frame from the first base. Trimming accounts for 2 bases at V and 0 bases at J, while the number of junction bases matched to no gene is 3. CDR1 and CDR2 (KGHDR, SFDVKD) derive from the germline V gene. Study-wide findings and limitations: Significant enrichment of the disease-linked clones was reported in matched synovial fluid samples from ankylosing spondylitis patients. A TCR beta motif made up of several highly homologous amino acid variants appeared to be characteristic of blood from ankylosing spondylitis patients. Some of the motif variants had been reported before in the synovial fluid and blood of reactive arthritis patients, a finding that suggests common disease-initiation mechanisms. In peripheral blood, the disease-linked clones were found at relatively low frequencies and had a CD8+ phenotype.

This sample was sequenced with an Illumina HiSeq 2500. Quantitative 5'-RACE with molecular barcodes was the method used to prepare the TCR beta libraries. Regarding the original processing steps: Disease-linked TCR variants were identified with a new computational method built on a probabilistic model of VDJ rearrangement. TCRdb reran the public reads through fastp at Q25 and MiXCR, keeping productive beta chains. Entries that share a CDR3 protein sequence are merged under the most common genes and DNA. These V and J calls originate from TCRdb's pipeline instead of the authors' own analysis. Within this sample are approximately 440,000 distinct CDR3 sequences, with 15% to 20% of them counted one time only. The ten largest account for approximately 1% of the sample.

Material for sequencing was blood, either unsorted or a sorted T cell fraction (not recorded which). The V and J segments used are TRBV24-1 and TRBJ1-1, and 9 bases in between align with TRBD1. This TCR was recovered from a male donor with ankylosing spondylitis. The DNA sequence is TGTGCCACCAGTGATTGGGACAGGGCAATGAACACTGAAGCTTTCTTT. This encodes CATSDWDRAMNTEAFF.